Below are 21 T cell receptor beta chains sequenced from a single sample in a study of T cell responses to AZD1222 COVID-19 vaccine. The repertoire was sequenced with immunoSEQ multiplex PCR; TCRdb's copy has only in-frame clones and lacks some. The sample records about 130,000 clones, roughly 93% being singletons. Material: peripheral blood, obtained on day 0 of AZD1222 vaccination. The receptors were gathered from an adult in good health.

This clone was picked up a small number of times. This chain connects TRBV6-5 to TRBJ1-6; D not certain. V was shortened by 2 bases and J by 7 bases, with 12 bases between the two germline ends. The germline V gene encodes CDR1 MNHEY and CDR2 SVGAGI. CDR3 length: 15 residues. DNA for the CDR3: TGTGCCAGCAGTTACGGACCGACCCGGAATTCACCCCTCCACTTT. Translating it yields CASSYGPTRNSPLHF.

This sequence joins TRBV28 and TRBJ1-1, with 8 bases fitting TRBD1. The CDR3 has 15 amino acids. Germline CDR1 is MDHEN and CDR2 is SYDVKM. The J segment lost 0 bases and the V segment lost 6 bases, leaving 6 bases of the junction unmatched. Written as DNA, the CDR3 is TGTGCCAGCAGGCCCCGGACAGGGATGAACACTGAAGCTTTCTTT. Its translation is CASRPRTGMNTEAFF.

The rearrangement links TRBV29-1 to TRBJ1-1, with D possibly matching TRBD1 (6 bases). Germline CDR1 reads SQVTM; CDR2 reads ANQGSEA. This CDR3 has 12 amino acids. V lost 2 bases, J lost 3 bases, and 7 bases lay in between. CDR3 coding DNA: TGCAGCGTTGAATACAGGGACACTGAAGCTTTCTTT. Encoded protein: CSVEYRDTEAFF.

This chain uses TRBV19 with TRBJ1-1; TRBD1 is a possible D gene (5 bases). This CDR3 is 15 amino acids long. The V end lost 3 bases, the J end lost 2 bases, and 13 bases lay between the germline ends. Germline-derived CDR1 and CDR2 are LNHDA and SQIVND (reference sequence). CDR3 nucleotide sequence: TGTGCCAGTAGTATCCAGGGCTGGGGCAACACTGAAGCTTTCTTT. Residues: CASSIQGWGNTEAFF.

The sample holds a few counts of this clone. The CDR3 DNA sequence: TGTGCCCGCACAGACAGACGACGAGTCGAGCAGTACTTC. Its translation: CARTDRRRVEQYF. The chain recombines TRBV30 with TRBJ2-7, with D possibly TRBD1 on 5 matching bases. The CDR3 covers 13 residues. Germline V gene sequence: CDR1 GTSNPN, CDR2 SVGIG (reference sequence). V lost 8 bases to trimming and J lost 6 bases, with 20 bases between them.

The rearrangement uses TRBV28 and TRBJ2-7; D possibly uses TRBD1 or TRBD2 (5 bases each). The V and J ends lost 2 bases and 6 bases respectively, with 17 bases between them. The CDR3 spans 15 residues. CDR1 is MDHEN and CDR2 is SYDVKM in the germline V gene. The CDR3 protein is CASSLAGAQSSEQYF. CDR3 DNA sequence: TGTGCCAGCAGTTTAGCCGGGGCCCAAAGCTCCGAGCAGTACTTC.

The CDR3 region is CAIIGDRVPGNTIYF. CDR3 DNA: TGTGCCATCATTGGAGACAGGGTCCCTGGAAACACCATATATTTT. The rearrangement links TRBV27 to TRBJ1-3; the match to TRBD1 covers 7 bases. The CDR3 has 15 residues. Trimming at V came to 10 bases and at J to 2 bases, leaving 11 bases not matched to a gene. The germline V gene has CDR1 MNHEY and CDR2 SMNVEV (reference sequence).

As regards this clone: Other DNA sequences in the same sample also yield this CDR3. This sequence joins TRBV12-3 or TRBV12-4 and TRBJ1-1; no definite D call. The germline V and J ends were trimmed by 2 bases and 0 bases, with 4 bases remaining between them. The CDR3 totals 13 residues. CDR3 DNA: TGTGCCAGCAGTTTAACAGTGAACACTGAAGCTTTCTTT. Amino acids: CASSLTVNTEAFF.

The chain employs TRBV7-9 and TRBJ2-3; 7 bases map to TRBD1. The CDR3 extends over 16 amino acids. Unmatched junction bases numbered 6, after V lost 2 bases and J lost 1 base. Germline lookup yields CDR1 SEHNR and CDR2 FQNEAQ (reference sequence). The CDR3 sequence: CASSLKGGAGTDTQYF. CDR3 nucleotide sequence: TGTGCCAGCAGCTTAAAAGGGGGCGCCGGCACAGATACGCAGTATTTT.

This rearrangement joins TRBV11-2 to TRBJ2-1; D uncertain. V lost 2 bases and J lost 0, with 14 bases in between. This CDR3 contains 17 residues. The germline V gene has CDR1 SGHAT and CDR2 FQNNGV. The CDR3 region is CASSLSLRHFSYNEQFF. CDR3 coding DNA: TGTGCCAGCAGCTTAAGTTTGAGGCACTTCTCCTACAATGAGCAGTTCTTC. The full variable domain, its missing parts supplied by reference TRBV11-2 and TRBJ2-1, is EAGVAQSPRYKIIEKRQSVAFWCNPISGHATLYWYQQILGQGPKLLIQFQNNGVVDDSQLPKDRFSAERLKGVDSTLKIQPAKLEDSAVYLCASSLSLRHFSYNEQFFGPGTRLTVL.

This chain connects TRBV28 to TRBJ1-3; 7 positions match TRBD1. V shed 6 bases, J shed 10 bases, and the junction held 9 bases outside the gene matches. The CDR3 sequence is 13 residues long. Germline lookup yields CDR1 MDHEN and CDR2 SYDVKM. CDR3 sequence reads: CASSHEQGSTIYF. The CDR3 DNA sequence: TGTGCCAGCAGCCATGAACAGGGGAGTACCATATATTTT.

This CDR3 is CASSGTGRVDTQYF. CDR3 nucleotides: TGTGCCAGCAGCGGGACAGGGAGGGTAGATACGCAGTATTTT. This chain connects TRBV9 to TRBJ2-3; a weak D match, TRBD1 (8 bases). Per the germline V gene, CDR1 is SGDLS and CDR2 is YYNGEE. This CDR3 region has 14 residues. Trimming pared 3 bases from V and 5 bases from J, leaving 13 bases between. Looking up the rest from reference TRBV9 and TRBJ2-3 gives the full variable domain: DSGVTQTPKHLITATGQRVTLRCSPRSGDLSVYWYQQSLDQGLQFLIQYYNGEERAKGNILERFSAQQFPDLHSELNLSSLELGDSALYFCASSGTGRVDTQYFGPGTRLTVL.

The chain links TRBV2 to TRBJ2-5; unclear D gene. Trimming pared 3 bases from V and 2 bases from J, leaving 7 bases between. CDR1 SNHLY and CDR2 FYNNEI come from the germline V gene. The CDR3 runs to 13 residues. CDR3 nucleotides: TGTGCCAGCAGTGAGGGTAGGCAAGAGACCCAGTACTTC. The encoded protein is CASSEGRQETQYF.

The chain employs TRBV5-1 and TRBJ1-2; D is unresolved. This CDR3 is 13 amino acids long. Germline V gene lookup returns CDR1 SGHRS and CDR2 YFSETQ. Trimming pared 2 bases from V and 6 bases from J, leaving 11 bases between. The CDR3 is CASSFNVINGYTF. CDR3 bases: TGCGCCAGCAGCTTCAACGTTATAAATGGCTACACCTTC.

The V gene is TRBV10-3, the J gene TRBJ1-5; D might be TRBD1 (5 bases). Trimming took 5 bases from V and 3 from J, leaving 11 bases between them. Germline lookup yields CDR1 ENHRY and CDR2 SYGVKD. The CDR3 consists of 14 residues. The CDR3 loop is CAISPDTYNQPQHF. The CDR3 DNA reads as TGTGCCATCAGTCCGGACACTTACAATCAGCCCCAGCATTTT.

V usage is TRBV5-6 and J usage is TRBJ1-2, with unresolved D. The CDR3 loop spans 14 amino acids. V was pared by 6 bases and J by 0 bases, with 12 bases between. Germline V gene sequence: CDR1 SGHDT, CDR2 YYEEEE. CDR3 DNA sequence: TGTGCCAGCACCCTTGGCTTCACTAACTATGGCTACACCTTC. Translated, it gives CASTLGFTNYGYTF.

The J gene is TRBJ1-3, the V gene TRBV29-1, with 7 bases fitting TRBD1. V trimming: 2 bases; J trimming: 4 bases; junction bases outside the gene matches: 5. The CDR3 consists of 14 residues. From germline, CDR1 is SQVTM and CDR2 ANQGSEA. The CDR3 sequence: CSVETGESGNTIYF. CDR3 coding DNA: TGCAGCGTTGAAACAGGGGAGTCAGGAAACACCATATATTTT.

J is TRBJ1-1 and V is TRBV4-2, with D uncertain. The CDR3 covers 14 residues. Germline loops: CDR1 LGHNA, CDR2 YNFKEQ. V lost 4 bases, J lost 1 base, and 10 bases lay in between. The CDR3 nucleotides read TGTGCCAGCAGCCTTCTCCCCGAGAACACTGAAGCTTTCTTT. Its translation is CASSLLPENTEAFF.

V gene TRBV28 combines with J gene TRBJ1-4; tentative D call: TRBD1 (5 bases). From germline, CDR1 is MDHEN and CDR2 SYDVKM. The CDR3 has 14 residues. V was cut by 3 bases and J by 8 bases, with 13 bases left in between. CDR3 DNA: TGTGCCAGCAGTTTTTACGGGGGAGGAGAAAAACTGTTTTTT. It specifies CASSFYGGGEKLFF.

This clone was counted between two and nine times. The chain has TRBV7-9 and TRBJ1-1, with D uncertain. Germline CDR1 reads SEHNR; CDR2 reads FQNEAQ (reference sequence). Trimming took 1 base from V and 4 from J, leaving 13 bases between them. The CDR3 runs 15 residues. The CDR3 DNA sequence: TGTGCCAGCAGCTTAGTTAACGGTCCGGGCACTGAAGCTTTCTTT. Its translation is CASSLVNGPGTEAFF.

The CDR3 reads CASSQALGTANQDGYTF. CDR3 DNA sequence: TGTGCCAGCAGCCAAGCCCTCGGGACAGCCAACCAGGATGGCTACACCTTC. The chain couples TRBV4-2 to TRBJ1-2, with 7 positions matching TRBD1. The CDR3 is 17 amino acids. Trimming removed 1 base from V and 6 bases from J; junction bases left unmatched: 14. Per germline, CDR1 LGHNA and CDR2 YNFKEQ.